The clone carrying this TCR beta chain was counted only a few times. Its antigen remains unknown. V shed 6 bases, J shed 1 base, and the junction held 16 bases outside the gene matches. The CDR3 loop spans 19 amino acids. Every bit of the isolated RNA underwent reverse transcription, so sequencing read expressed TCRB transcripts. Libraries were prepared by immunoSEQ multiplex PCR; TCRdb keeps only in-frame clonotypes and omits some of them. This table holds 300,000 or so clones, 8% found once. This record belongs to a study of beta chain features in type 1 diabetes. General study results and limits: Within patients, naive, central memory and Treg TCRB repertoires seemed more similar than within healthy donors.

Sorting based on CD45RO/CCR7/CD25/CD127/CD95/CD27 separated CD4+ naive, central memory, regulatory and stem cell-like memory cells. Sorted populations all exceeded 98% purity. This chain connects TRBV23-1 to TRBJ2-3; 10 bases align to TRBD1. TRBV23-1 qualifies as an ORF whose function is uncertain. The sequencing input was central memory CD4+ T cells from blood. The sequence was collected from a woman aged 18-29 years in good health. The CDR3 loop reads CASRKTGGMAEGGTDTQYF. The CDR3 DNA follows: TGCGCCAGCAGAAAGACAGGGGGCATGGCTGAAGGGGGCACAGATACGCAGTATTTT.